The 5 T cell receptor beta chains below all came from one sample that was sequenced in a study of early T cells in non-severe SARS-CoV-2 infection. TCRdb recomputed calls from the 5' RACE reads with MiXCR, one row per CDR3 protein. The table has around 80,000 distinct CDR3 sequences, roughly 12% seen once; the top ten hold 12%. The sample consisted of whole blood, taken at baseline. These receptors were obtained from an adult who was a healthcare worker with PCR-confirmed SARS-CoV-2 infection or an uninfected control (not recorded which).

The chain carries TRBV2 and TRBJ1-3; D is unclear. This CDR3 spans 14 amino acids. V was pared by 7 bases and J by 0 bases, with 10 bases between. Germline assignment: CDR1 SNHLY and CDR2 FYNNEI. CDR3 region: CASISGRSGNTIYF. CDR3 in DNA: TGTGCCAGCATCAGTGGTCGCTCTGGAAACACCATATATTTT.

The chain joins TRBV4-1 to TRBJ1-2; D is possibly TRBD1 (6 bases). CDR1 and CDR2 from the germline V gene are MGHRA and YSYEKL. The CDR3 contains 15 residues. Trimming removed 0 bases from V and 4 bases from J, with 12 bases in between. This CDR3 is CASSQDGDKFYGYTF. The CDR3 nucleotides are TGCGCCAGCAGCCAAGATGGGGACAAATTCTATGGCTACACCTTC.

This clonotype came up a few times. The chain has TRBV10-3 and TRBJ1-6; D ambiguous. Germline assignment: CDR1 ENHRY and CDR2 SYGVKD. This CDR3 has 16 residues. Between the trimmed V and J ends, which lost 0 bases and 10 bases, there was a span of 16 bases. The CDR3 here is CAISESVGRARSPLHF. The CDR3 bases are TGTGCCATCAGTGAGTCGGTAGGTAGGGCACGGTCACCCCTCCACTTT.

This clonotype is a singleton in its sample. A much larger clone lies one base from this, so it may be a read error. The CDR3 loop reads CASSSSSSYELYF. The CDR3 nucleotides read TGTGCCAGCAGCTCTTCCAGCTCCTACGAGCTGTACTTC. The V call is TRBV7-9, the J call TRBJ2-7; D remains unclear. CDR1 is SEHNR, CDR2 FQNEAQ, per germline (reference sequence). The CDR3 has 13 amino acids.

There are many counts of this clonotype. This chain joins TRBV29-1 and TRBJ1-1; D is unclear. The CDR3 has 10 residues. Germline V gene data show CDR1 as SQVTM and CDR2 as ANQGSEA. Trimming left V 4 bases short and J 10 bases short, with 10 bases between. This CDR3 reads CSVVSPPAFF. CDR3 in DNA: TGCAGCGTTGTGAGTCCCCCAGCTTTCTTT.